This T cell receptor (beta chain) is drawn from a study of T-cell memory formation after mild COVID-19. TCRdb itself ran the 5' RACE reads through MiXCR, one entry per CDR3 protein. The sample lists over 450,000 distinct CDR3 sequences, roughly 22% occurring once. The CDR3 runs to 14 residues. Trimming removed 7 bases at V and 7 bases at J, with 20 bases between. CDR1 SQVTM and CDR2 ANQGSEA come from the germline V gene. This clonotype has only a few counts. The sequencing input was PBMCs or a T cell subset sorted from them (not recorded which). This sequence joins TRBV29-1 and TRBJ2-1, with D possibly TRBD2 on 6 matching bases. The TCR originated in an adult woman who had mild COVID-19 (a few samples of this study predate the infection). Cell type and time point are not known. In DNA form, the CDR3 reads TGCAGCGCCGCCCTAGCGTACCTTCAGAATGAGCAGTTCTTC. Its translation is CSAALAYLQNEQFF.